This T cell receptor beta chain was recorded in a study of identical twins. TCRdb re-called the 5' RACE reads with MiXCR, one entry per CDR3 protein. This table has around 550,000 distinct CDR3 sequences, roughly 15% appearing once. For this clonotype: Its specificity is unknown.

Overall study results and limits: Clonotypes of the beta chain that were abundant in cord blood carried fewer insertions (memory repertoires showed none). Twin pairs had excess sharing that was weaker in beta out-of-frame sequences.

V lost 0 bases and J 5 bases, leaving 17 bases between the germline ends. CDR3 length: 15 residues. Germline loops: CDR1 DFQATT, CDR2 SNEGSKA (reference sequence). This sample was shared with a second study, whose subject was yellow fever vaccine responses in identical twins.

V and J are TRBV20-1 and TRBJ2-7; D is perhaps TRBD2 (6 bases). The sequence came from a woman under 30 in good health. The sample consisted of CD4+ T cells sorted from blood. CDR3 protein: CSAREMRVPSDEQYV. In DNA, the CDR3 is TGCAGTGCTAGAGAGATGAGGGTTCCTAGCGACGAGCAGTACGTC.